This entry features one T cell receptor beta chain sequence. No antigen is known for it. This entry is derived from a study of cytomegalovirus exposure and HLA in healthy donors. The wider study: There were approximately 85 million unique TCRs (from HLA-typed donors) in an early data release. Study-wide results and caveats: Sequencing probably produced one cluster of sequence variants that were highly shared. An analysis done earlier found most TCR beta V segments productive about 90% or about 30% of the time. Because they were indistinguishable, some V segments, including TRBV6-2 and TRBV6-3, were excluded.

Trimming cost V 3 bases and J 13 bases; bases outside gene matches: 16. The CDR3 is 16 amino acids. Germline V gene lookup returns CDR1 KGHSH and CDR2 LQKENI. The primer mix had 60 Vbeta and 13 Jbeta primers. Sequencing used immunoSEQ multiplex PCR; TCRdb keeps in-frame clones, though not all of them. The sample consists of roughly 200,000 clones, roughly 78% of them appearing once. This chain links TRBV18 with TRBJ1-2, with 11 bases lining up with TRBD1. The sequenced material came from PBMCs. This receptor was obtained from a woman aged 25 to 39 in good health and CMV-seropositive. The CDR3 DNA sequence: TGTGCCAGCTCACCGACTCCCCCCGGACAGGGGGCGAGGGGCACCTTC. Residues: CASSPTPPGQGARGTF.